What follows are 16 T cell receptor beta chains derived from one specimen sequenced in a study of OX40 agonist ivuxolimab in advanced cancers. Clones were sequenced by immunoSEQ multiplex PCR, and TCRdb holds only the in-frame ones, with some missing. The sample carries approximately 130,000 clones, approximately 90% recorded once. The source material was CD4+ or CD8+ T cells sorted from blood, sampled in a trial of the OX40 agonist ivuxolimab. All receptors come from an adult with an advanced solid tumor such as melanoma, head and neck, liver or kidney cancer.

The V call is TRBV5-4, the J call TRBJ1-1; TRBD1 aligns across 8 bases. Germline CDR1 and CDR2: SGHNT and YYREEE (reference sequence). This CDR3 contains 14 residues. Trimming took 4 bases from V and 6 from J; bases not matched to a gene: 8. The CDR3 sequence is CASSPRTGPAEAFF. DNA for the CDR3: TGTGCCAGCAGCCCCCGGACAGGGCCGGCTGAAGCTTTCTTT.

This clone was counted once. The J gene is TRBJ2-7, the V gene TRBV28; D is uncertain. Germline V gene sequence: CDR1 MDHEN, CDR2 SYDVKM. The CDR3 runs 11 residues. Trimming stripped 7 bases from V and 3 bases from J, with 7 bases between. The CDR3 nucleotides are TGTGCCAGCACTTGGGGCTACGAGCAGTACTTC. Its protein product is CASTWGYEQYF.

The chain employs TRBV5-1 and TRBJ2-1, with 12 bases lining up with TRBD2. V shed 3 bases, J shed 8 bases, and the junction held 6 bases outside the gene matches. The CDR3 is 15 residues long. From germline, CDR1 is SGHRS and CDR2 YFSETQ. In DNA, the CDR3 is TGCGCCAGCAGCTCCGAACTAGCGGGAGGACATGAGCAGTTCTTC. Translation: CASSSELAGGHEQFF.

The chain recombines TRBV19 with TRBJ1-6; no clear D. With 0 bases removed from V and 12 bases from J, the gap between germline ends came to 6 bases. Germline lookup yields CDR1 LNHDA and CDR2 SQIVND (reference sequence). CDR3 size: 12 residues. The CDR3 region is CASSIESGPLHF. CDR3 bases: TGTGCCAGTAGTATAGAGTCCGGACCCCTCCACTTT.

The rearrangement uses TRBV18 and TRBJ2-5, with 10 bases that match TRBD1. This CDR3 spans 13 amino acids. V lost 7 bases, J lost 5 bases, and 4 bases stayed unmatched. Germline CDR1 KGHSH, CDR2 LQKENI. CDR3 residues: CASFWDRGETQYF. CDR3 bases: TGTGCCAGCTTCTGGGACAGGGGCGAGACCCAGTACTTC.

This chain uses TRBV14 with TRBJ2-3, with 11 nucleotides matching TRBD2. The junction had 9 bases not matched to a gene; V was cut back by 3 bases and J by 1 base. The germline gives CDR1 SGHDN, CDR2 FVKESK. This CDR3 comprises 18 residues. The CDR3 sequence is CASSQRASGRRGTDTQYF. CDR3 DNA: TGTGCCAGCAGCCAGAGAGCTAGCGGGAGGCGCGGCACAGATACGCAGTATTTT.

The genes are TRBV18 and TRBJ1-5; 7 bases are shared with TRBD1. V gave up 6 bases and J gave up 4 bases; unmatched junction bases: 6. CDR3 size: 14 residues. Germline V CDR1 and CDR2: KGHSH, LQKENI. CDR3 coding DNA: TGTGCCAGCTCGCTAGGGACAGAAAATCAGCCCCAGCATTTT. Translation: CASSLGTENQPQHF.

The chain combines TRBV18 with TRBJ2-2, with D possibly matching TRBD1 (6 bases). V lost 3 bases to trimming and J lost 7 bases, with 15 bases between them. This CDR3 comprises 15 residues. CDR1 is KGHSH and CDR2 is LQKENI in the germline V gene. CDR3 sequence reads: CASSPNRDNHGELFF. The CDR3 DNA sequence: TGTGCCAGCTCACCGAACCGGGACAATCACGGGGAGCTGTTTTTT.

The CDR3 region has the DNA TGTGCCAGCAGCAAAGAATTCCAGACGCCAGACAGGGGGCCGTACAATGAGCAGTTCTTC. It is translated as CASSKEFQTPDRGPYNEQFF. This chain uses TRBV21-1 with TRBJ2-1; the D call of TRBD1 is as the table states it, not checked on the DNA. TRBV21-1 is an annotated pseudogene. The CDR3 is 20 residues long.

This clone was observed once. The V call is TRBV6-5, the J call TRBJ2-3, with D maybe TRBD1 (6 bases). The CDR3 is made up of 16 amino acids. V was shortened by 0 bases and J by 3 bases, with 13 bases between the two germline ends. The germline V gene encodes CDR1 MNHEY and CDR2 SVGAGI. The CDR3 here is CASSYSLTGLTDTQYF. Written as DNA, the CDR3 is TGTGCCAGCAGTTACTCGCTGACAGGTTTGACAGATACGCAGTATTTT.

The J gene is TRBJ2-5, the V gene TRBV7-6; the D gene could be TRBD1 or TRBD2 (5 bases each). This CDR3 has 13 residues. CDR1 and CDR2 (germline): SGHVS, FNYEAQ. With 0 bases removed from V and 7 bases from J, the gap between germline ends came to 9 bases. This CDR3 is CASSLAGDGTQYF. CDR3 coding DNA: TGTGCCAGCAGCTTAGCGGGGGACGGGACCCAGTACTTC.

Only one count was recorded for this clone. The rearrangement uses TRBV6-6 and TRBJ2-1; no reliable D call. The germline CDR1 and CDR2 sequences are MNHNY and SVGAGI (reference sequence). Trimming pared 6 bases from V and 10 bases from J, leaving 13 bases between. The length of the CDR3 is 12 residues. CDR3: CASSAGVWEQFF. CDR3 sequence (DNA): TGTGCCAGCAGCGCTGGAGTCTGGGAGCAGTTCTTC.

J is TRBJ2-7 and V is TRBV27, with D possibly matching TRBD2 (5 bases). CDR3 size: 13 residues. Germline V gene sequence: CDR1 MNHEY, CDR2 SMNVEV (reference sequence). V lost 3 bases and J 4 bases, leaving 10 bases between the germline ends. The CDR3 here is CASSLDFPYEQYF. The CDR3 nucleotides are TGTGCCAGCAGTTTGGACTTTCCTTACGAGCAGTACTTC.

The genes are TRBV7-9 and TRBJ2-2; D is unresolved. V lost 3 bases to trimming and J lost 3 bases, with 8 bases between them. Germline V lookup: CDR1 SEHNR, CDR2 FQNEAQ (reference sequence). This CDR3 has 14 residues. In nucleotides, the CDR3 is TGTGCCAGCAGCTTTTCTACAGACACCGGGGAGCTGTTTTTT. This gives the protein CASSFSTDTGELFF.

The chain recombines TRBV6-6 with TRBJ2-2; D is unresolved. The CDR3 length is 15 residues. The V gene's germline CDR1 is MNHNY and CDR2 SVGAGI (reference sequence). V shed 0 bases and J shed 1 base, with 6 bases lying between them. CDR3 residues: CASSYSSRNTGELFF. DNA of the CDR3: TGTGCCAGCAGTTACTCGTCCAGGAACACCGGGGAGCTGTTTTTT.

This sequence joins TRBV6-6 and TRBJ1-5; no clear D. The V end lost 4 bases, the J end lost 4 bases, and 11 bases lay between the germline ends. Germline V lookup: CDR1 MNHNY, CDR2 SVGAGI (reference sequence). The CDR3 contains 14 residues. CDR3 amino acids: CASSLGRENQPQHF. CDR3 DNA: TGTGCCAGCAGTTTAGGTAGGGAGAATCAGCCCCAGCATTTT.